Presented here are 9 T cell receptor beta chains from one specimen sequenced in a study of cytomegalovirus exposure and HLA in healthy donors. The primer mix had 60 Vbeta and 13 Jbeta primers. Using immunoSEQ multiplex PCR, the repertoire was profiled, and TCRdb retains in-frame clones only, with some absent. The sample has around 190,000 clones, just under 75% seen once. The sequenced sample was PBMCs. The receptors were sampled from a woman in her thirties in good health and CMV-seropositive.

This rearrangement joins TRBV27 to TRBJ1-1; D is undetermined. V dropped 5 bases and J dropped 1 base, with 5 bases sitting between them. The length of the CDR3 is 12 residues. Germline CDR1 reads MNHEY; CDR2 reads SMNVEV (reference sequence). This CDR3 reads CASSARNTEAFF. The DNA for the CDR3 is TGTGCCAGCAGTGCCAGGAACACTGAAGCTTTCTTT.

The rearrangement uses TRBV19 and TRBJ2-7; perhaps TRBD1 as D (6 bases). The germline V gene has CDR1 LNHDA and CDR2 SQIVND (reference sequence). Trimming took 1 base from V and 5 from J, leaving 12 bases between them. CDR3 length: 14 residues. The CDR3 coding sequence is TGTGCCAGTAGTATAGGAATGACAGGCCACGAGCAGTACTTC. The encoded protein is CASSIGMTGHEQYF.

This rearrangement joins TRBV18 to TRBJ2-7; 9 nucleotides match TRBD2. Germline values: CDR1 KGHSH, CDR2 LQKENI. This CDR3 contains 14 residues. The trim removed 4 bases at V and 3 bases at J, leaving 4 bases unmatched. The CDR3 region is CASSQTSGGYEQYF. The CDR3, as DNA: TGTGCCAGCTCACAGACTAGCGGAGGCTACGAGCAGTACTTC.

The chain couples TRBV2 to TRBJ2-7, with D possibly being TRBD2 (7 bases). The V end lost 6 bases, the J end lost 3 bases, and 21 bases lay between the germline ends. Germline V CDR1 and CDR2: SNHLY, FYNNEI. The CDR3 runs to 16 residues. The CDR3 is CASSKWAGEGGYEQYF. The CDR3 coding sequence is TGTGCCAGCAGCAAGTGGGCGGGAGAAGGGGGCTACGAGCAGTACTTC.

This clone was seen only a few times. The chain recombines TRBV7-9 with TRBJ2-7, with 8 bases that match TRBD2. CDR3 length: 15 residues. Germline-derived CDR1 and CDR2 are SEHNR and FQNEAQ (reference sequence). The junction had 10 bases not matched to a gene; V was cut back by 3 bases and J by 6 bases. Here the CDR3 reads CASSLSGSVTPEQYF. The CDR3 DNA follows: TGTGCCAGCAGCTTGAGCGGGAGTGTAACCCCCGAGCAGTACTTC.

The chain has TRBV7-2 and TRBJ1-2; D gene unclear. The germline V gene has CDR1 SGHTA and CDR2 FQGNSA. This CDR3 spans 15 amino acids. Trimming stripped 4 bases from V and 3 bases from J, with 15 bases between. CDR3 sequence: CASSSDRGTDYGYTF. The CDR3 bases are TGTGCCAGCAGCTCCGACCGGGGAACTGACTATGGCTACACCTTC.

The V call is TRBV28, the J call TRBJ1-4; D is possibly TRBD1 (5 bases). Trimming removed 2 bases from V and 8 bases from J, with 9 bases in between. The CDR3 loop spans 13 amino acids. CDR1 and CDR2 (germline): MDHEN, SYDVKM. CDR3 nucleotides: TGTGCCAGCAGTTTACCAGGGAAGGAAAAACTGTTTTTT. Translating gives CASSLPGKEKLFF.

The CDR3 DNA follows: TGTGCCAGCAGCGGGGACTCTGGAAACACCATATATTTT. Its translation is CASSGDSGNTIYF. The chain joins TRBV27 to TRBJ1-3; D remains unclear. Germline V gene lookup returns CDR1 MNHEY and CDR2 SMNVEV (reference sequence). This CDR3 contains 13 residues. V was shortened by 6 bases and J by 0 bases, with 6 bases between the two germline ends.

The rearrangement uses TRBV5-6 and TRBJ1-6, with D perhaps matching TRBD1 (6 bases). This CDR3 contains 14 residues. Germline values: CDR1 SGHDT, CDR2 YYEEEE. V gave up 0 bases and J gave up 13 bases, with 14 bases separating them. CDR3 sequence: CASSLGQANWPLHF. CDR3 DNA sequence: TGTGCCAGCAGCTTGGGACAGGCTAATTGGCCCCTCCACTTT.